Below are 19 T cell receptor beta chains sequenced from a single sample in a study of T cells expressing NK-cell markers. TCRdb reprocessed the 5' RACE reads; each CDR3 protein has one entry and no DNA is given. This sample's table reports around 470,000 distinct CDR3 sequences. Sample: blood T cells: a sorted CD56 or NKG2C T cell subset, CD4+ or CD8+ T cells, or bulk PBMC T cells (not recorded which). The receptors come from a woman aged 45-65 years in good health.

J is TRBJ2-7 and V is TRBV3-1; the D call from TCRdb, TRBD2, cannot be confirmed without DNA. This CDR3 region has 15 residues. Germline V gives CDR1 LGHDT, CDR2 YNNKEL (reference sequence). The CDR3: CASSRPLAGVYEQYF.

CDR3 sequence reads: CSVVGHPTGELFF. The V and J genes are TRBV29-1 and TRBJ2-2; absent DNA, TCRdb's TRBD1 call cannot be checked. The CDR3 contains 13 residues. Germline loops: CDR1 SQVTM, CDR2 ANQGSEA.

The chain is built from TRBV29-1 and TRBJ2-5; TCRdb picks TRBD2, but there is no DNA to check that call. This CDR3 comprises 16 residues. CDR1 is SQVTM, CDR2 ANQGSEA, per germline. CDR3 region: CSVEGGTSGRQETQYF.

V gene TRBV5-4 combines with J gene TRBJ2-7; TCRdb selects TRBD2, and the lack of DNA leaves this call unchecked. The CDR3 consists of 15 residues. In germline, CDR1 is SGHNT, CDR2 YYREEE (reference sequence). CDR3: CASSFRLAGTREQYF.

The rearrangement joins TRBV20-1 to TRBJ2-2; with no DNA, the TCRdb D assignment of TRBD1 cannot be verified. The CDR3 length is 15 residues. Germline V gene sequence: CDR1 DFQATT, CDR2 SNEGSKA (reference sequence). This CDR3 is CSARGGLAGTGELFF.

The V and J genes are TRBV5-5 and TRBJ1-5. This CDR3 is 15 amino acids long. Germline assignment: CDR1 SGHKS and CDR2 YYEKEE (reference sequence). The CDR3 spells CASSSRPHGLQPQHF.

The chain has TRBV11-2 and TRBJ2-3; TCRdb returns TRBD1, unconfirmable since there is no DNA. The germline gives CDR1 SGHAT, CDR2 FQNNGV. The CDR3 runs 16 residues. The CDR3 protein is CASSSVGQGAYDTQYF.

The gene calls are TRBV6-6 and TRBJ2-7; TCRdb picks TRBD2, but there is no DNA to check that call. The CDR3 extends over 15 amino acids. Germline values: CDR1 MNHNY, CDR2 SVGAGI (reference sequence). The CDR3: CASRVGLAETYEQYF.

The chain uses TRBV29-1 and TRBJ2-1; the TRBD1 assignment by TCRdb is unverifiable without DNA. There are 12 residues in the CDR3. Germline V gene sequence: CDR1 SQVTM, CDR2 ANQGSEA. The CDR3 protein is CSVEDVTVGTFF.

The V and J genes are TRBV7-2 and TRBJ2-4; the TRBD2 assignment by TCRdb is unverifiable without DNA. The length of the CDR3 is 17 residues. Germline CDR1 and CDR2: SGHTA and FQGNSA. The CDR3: CASSLEGSGLAKNIQYF.

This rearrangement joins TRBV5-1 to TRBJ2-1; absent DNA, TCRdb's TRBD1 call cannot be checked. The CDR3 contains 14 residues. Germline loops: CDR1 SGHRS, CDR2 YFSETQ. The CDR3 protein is CASSLDRTGEEQFF.

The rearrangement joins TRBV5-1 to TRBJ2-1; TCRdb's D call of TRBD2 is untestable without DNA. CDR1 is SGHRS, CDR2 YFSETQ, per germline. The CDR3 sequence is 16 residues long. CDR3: CASRSRRLAGYNEQFF. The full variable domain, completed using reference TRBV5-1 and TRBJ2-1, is KAGVTQTPRYLIKTRGQQVTLSCSPISGHRSVSWYQQTPGQGLQFLFEYFSETQRNKGNFPGRFSGRQFSNSRSEMNVSTLELGDSALYLCASRSRRLAGYNEQFFGPGTRLTVL.

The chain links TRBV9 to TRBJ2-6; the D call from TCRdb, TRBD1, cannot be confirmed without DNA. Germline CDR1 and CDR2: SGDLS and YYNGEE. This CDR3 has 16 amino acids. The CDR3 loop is CASSVVSTGGANVLTF.

The CDR3 sequence is CASSQEKSGFYGYTF. V and J are TRBV4-1 and TRBJ1-2. Germline V gene lookup returns CDR1 MGHRA and CDR2 YSYEKL. The CDR3 covers 15 residues.

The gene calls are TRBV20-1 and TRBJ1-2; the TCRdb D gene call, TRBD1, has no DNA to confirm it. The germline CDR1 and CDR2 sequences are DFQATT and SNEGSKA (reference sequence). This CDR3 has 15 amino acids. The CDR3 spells CSARFPGGEFYGYTF.

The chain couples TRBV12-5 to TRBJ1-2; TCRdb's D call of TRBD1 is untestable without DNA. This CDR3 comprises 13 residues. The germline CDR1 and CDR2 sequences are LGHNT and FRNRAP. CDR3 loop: CASGWTGTYGYTF.

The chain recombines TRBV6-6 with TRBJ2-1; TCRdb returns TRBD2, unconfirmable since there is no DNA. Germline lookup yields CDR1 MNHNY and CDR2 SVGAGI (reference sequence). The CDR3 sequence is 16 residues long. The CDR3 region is CASGPGLAGSYNEQFF.

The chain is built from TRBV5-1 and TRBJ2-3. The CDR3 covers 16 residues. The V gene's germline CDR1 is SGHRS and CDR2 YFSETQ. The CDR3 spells CASSLARGPFSDTQYF.

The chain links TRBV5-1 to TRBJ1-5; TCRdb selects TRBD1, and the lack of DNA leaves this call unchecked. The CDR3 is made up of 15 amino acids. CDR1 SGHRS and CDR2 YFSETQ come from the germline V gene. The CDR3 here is CASSALHRGNQPQHF.